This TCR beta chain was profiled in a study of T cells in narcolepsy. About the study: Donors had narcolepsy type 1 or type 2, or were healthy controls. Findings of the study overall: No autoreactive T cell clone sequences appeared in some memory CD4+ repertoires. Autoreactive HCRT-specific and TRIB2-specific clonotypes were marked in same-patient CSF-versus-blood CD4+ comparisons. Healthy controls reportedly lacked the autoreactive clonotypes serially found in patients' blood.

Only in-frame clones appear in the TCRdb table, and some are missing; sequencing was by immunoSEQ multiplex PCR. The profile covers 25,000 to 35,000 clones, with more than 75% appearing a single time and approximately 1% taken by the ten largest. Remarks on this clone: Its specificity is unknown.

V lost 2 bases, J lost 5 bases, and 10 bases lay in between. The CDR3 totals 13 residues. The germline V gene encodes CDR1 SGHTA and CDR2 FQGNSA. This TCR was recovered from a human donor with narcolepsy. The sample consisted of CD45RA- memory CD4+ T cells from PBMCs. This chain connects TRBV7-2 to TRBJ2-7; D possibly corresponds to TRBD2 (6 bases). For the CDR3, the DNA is TGTGCCAGCAGCTTAATCGGGGGAAACGAGCAGTACTTC. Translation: CASSLIGGNEQYF.